The 16 T cell receptor beta chains presented below share a single source sample, sequenced in a study of cytomegalovirus exposure and HLA in healthy donors. This table comes from immunoSEQ multiplex PCR, and its TCRdb copy is limited to in-frame clones, with some not included. The repertoire holds about 220,000 clones, with 85% to 90% as singletons. Sequencing input: PBMCs. These receptors were obtained from a young man in good health and CMV-seronegative.

This sequence joins TRBV5-1 and TRBJ2-7, with 7 bases matching TRBD2. V trimming: 0 bases; J trimming: 2 bases; junction bases outside the gene matches: 8. Germline V CDR1 and CDR2: SGHRS, YFSETQ. This CDR3 contains 16 residues. Here the CDR3 DNA reads TGCGCCAGCAGCTTGGCCGGGCGGGAGCGAACCTACGAGCAGTACTTC. Its protein is CASSLAGRERTYEQYF.

The chain carries TRBV28 and TRBJ1-4; D might be TRBD1 (5 bases). V was shortened by 5 bases and J by 4 bases, with 17 bases between the two germline ends. The germline gives CDR1 MDHEN, CDR2 SYDVKM. CDR3 length: 16 residues. The CDR3 region is CASSPRMGPHNEKLFF. The CDR3 bases are TGTGCCAGCAGTCCCCGGATGGGGCCCCATAATGAAAAACTGTTTTTT.

The chain couples TRBV6-6 to TRBJ2-2; tentative D call: TRBD1 (5 bases). The CDR3 loop spans 14 amino acids. Germline CDR1 reads MNHNY; CDR2 reads SVGAGI (reference sequence). Between the trimmed V and J ends, which lost 7 bases and 6 bases, there was a span of 15 bases. This chain's CDR3 is CASNLLQDAGELFF. The CDR3 DNA reads as TGTGCCAGCAACCTCCTACAGGATGCCGGGGAGCTGTTTTTT.

V gene TRBV2 combines with J gene TRBJ2-7, with D possibly matching TRBD1 (6 bases). The CDR3 is 13 amino acids. Trimming took off 2 bases at V and 8 bases at J, with 13 bases between the two ends. CDR1 is SNHLY, CDR2 FYNNEI, per germline. CDR3: CASSEYEGTKQYF. CDR3 DNA sequence: TGTGCCAGCAGTGAATATGAGGGGACAAAGCAGTACTTC.

V and J are TRBV6-1 and TRBJ1-5, with 11 bases aligning to TRBD1. Germline V gives CDR1 MNHNS, CDR2 SASEGT. V lost 4 bases, J lost 0 bases, and 8 bases stayed unmatched. The CDR3 covers 18 residues. The CDR3 spells CASSVGQGAFSSNQPQHF. The DNA for the CDR3 is TGTGCCAGCAGTGTAGGACAGGGGGCTTTCAGTAGCAATCAGCCCCAGCATTTT.

As DNA, the CDR3 is TGTGCCAGCAGTGAAGCCGACAGCACACCGTTATACGAGCAGTACTTC. Translation: CASSEADSTPLYEQYF. The V call is TRBV2, the J call TRBJ2-7, with D possibly matching TRBD1 (5 bases). Germline V gives CDR1 SNHLY, CDR2 FYNNEI. The length of the CDR3 is 16 residues. Trimming shortened V by 0 bases and J by 4 bases, and 16 bases separated the two germline ends. The full variable domain, in which reference TRBV2 and TRBJ2-7 provide the parts outside the CDR3, is EPEVTQTPSHQVTQMGQEVILRCVPISNHLYFYWYRQILGQKVEFLVSFYNNEISEKSEIFDDQFSVERPDGSNFTLKIRSTKLEDSAMYFCASSEADSTPLYEQYFGPGTRLTVT.

The sample holds one count of this clone. V gene TRBV29-1 combines with J gene TRBJ2-2, with D perhaps TRBD2 (5 bases). This CDR3 has 12 amino acids. Germline V gene lookup returns CDR1 SQVTM and CDR2 ANQGSEA. The V end was cut by 5 bases, the J end by 7 bases, with 11 bases between. CDR3: CSVFGENGELFF. For the CDR3, the DNA is TGCAGCGTTTTCGGGGAAAACGGGGAGCTGTTTTTT.

This chain connects TRBV7-6 to TRBJ1-6; D gene uncertain. V was shortened by 0 bases and J by 9 bases, with 6 bases between the two germline ends. Germline assignment: CDR1 SGHVS and CDR2 FNYEAQ. The CDR3 sequence is 13 residues long. The CDR3 DNA sequence: TGTGCCAGCAGCTTAGCGCTAGGTTCACCCCTCCACTTT. Its translation is CASSLALGSPLHF. Full variable domain (outside the CDR3, taken from reference TRBV7-6 and TRBJ1-6): GAGVSQSPRYKVTKRGQDVALRCDPISGHVSLYWYRQALGQGPEFLTYFNYEAQQDKSGLPNDRFSAERPEGSISTLTIQRTEQRDSAMYRCASSLALGSPLHFGNGTRLTVT.

The rearrangement joins TRBV29-1 to TRBJ1-3; D ambiguous. V was pared by 7 bases and J by 4 bases, with 11 bases between. Germline V gene lookup returns CDR1 SQVTM and CDR2 ANQGSEA. The CDR3 covers 12 residues. The CDR3 DNA is TGCAGCGCCGAGGGCAGGGGAAACACCATATATTTT. Residues: CSAEGRGNTIYF.

V and J are TRBV7-9 and TRBJ1-2; D is possibly TRBD1 (6 bases). The V and J ends lost 4 bases and 2 bases respectively, with 20 bases between them. The germline gives CDR1 SEHNR, CDR2 FQNEAQ (reference sequence). The CDR3 contains 17 residues. CDR3 DNA sequence: TGTGCCAGCAGCTCCGCCCCTGGACAGTCACTGAACTATGGCTACACCTTC. Protein: CASSSAPGQSLNYGYTF.

A few counts support this clone. The V call is TRBV5-1, the J call TRBJ1-2; tentative D call: TRBD1 (5 bases). The CDR3 is 13 amino acids. Trimming removed 1 base at V and 7 bases at J, with 11 bases between. Germline V gives CDR1 SGHRS, CDR2 YFSETQ. CDR3 bases: TGCGCCAGCAGCTTGCAGACAGATGGTGGCTACACCTTC. As protein: CASSLQTDGGYTF.

The chain is built from TRBV5-1 and TRBJ2-7, with TRBD2 as a possible D gene (6 bases). Trimming pared 0 bases from V and 3 bases from J, leaving 10 bases between. The CDR3 spans 14 residues. CDR1 and CDR2 (germline): SGHRS, YFSETQ. The CDR3 here is CASSLGSGYYEQYF. The DNA for the CDR3 is TGCGCCAGCAGCTTGGGTAGCGGTTACTACGAGCAGTACTTC. The full variable domain, its missing parts supplied by reference TRBV5-1 and TRBJ2-7, is KAGVTQTPRYLIKTRGQQVTLSCSPISGHRSVSWYQQTPGQGLQFLFEYFSETQRNKGNFPGRFSGRQFSNSRSEMNVSTLELGDSALYLCASSLGSGYYEQYFGPGTRLTVT.

This clone was recorded once. This chain uses TRBV28 with TRBJ1-5, with 12 bases lining up with TRBD1. Germline trimming cut 5 bases from V and 8 bases from J; bases unmatched to any gene: 10. The germline V gene encodes CDR1 MDHEN and CDR2 SYDVKM. CDR3 length: 16 amino acids. CDR3 sequence (DNA): TGTGCCAGCAGTCCCCAGGGACAGGGGGCCTGGGAGCCCCAGCATTTT. It yields the protein CASSPQGQGAWEPQHF.

The V and J genes are TRBV30 and TRBJ1-5; the D gene is possibly TRBD1 (6 bases). Deletions cut 1 base from V and 4 bases from J, with 11 bases between. Germline loops: CDR1 GTSNPN, CDR2 SVGIG (reference sequence). The CDR3 length is 14 residues. The CDR3 nucleotides read TGTGCCTGGAGTGCCAGACAGGTTAATCAGCCCCAGCATTTT. Its protein is CAWSARQVNQPQHF.

The chain combines TRBV4-3 with TRBJ1-2; a weak D match, TRBD1 (5 bases). CDR3 size: 14 residues. The V and J ends lost 1 base and 8 bases respectively, with 14 bases between them. Germline V lookup: CDR1 LGHNA, CDR2 YSLEER. The CDR3 here is CASSQARRQLGYTF. DNA of the CDR3: TGCGCCAGCAGCCAAGCTCGTAGACAGTTGGGCTACACCTTC.

The chain couples TRBV5-6 to TRBJ2-7; a weak D match, TRBD2 (7 bases). The CDR3 totals 14 residues. Germline V lookup: CDR1 SGHDT, CDR2 YYEEEE. Trimming took 4 bases from V and 6 from J, leaving 17 bases between them. This CDR3 is CASSRRGGWGEQYF. As DNA, the CDR3 is TGTGCCAGCAGCCGGAGGGGGGGTTGGGGCGAGCAGTACTTC. The variable domain in full, completed from reference TRBV5-6 and TRBJ2-7, reads DAGVTQSPTHLIKTRGQQVTLRCSPKSGHDTVSWYQQALGQGPQFIFQYYEEEERQRGNFPDRFSGHQFPNYSSELNVNALLLGDSALYLCASSRRGGWGEQYFGPGTRLTVT.